The 20 T cell receptor beta chains below all came from one sample that was sequenced in a study of cytomegalovirus exposure and HLA in healthy donors (TCRdb year 2017). Libraries were made using the immunoSEQ multiplex PCR assay. For the multiplex PCR, a mixture combining 60 forward primers for TCR Vbeta segments and 13 reverse primers for TCR Jbeta segments was used. The source is immuneACCESS, and TCRdb retained only in-frame sequences with V and J called. Part of the clones is not carried over; for the studies checked, unresolved V genes explain less than half of this, and the remainder is unexplained. This sample lists around 140,000 clones; 73% were detected once. The ten largest clones represent roughly 1.7% of the sample. Sample: PBMCs. These TCRs come from a woman younger than 30 in good health and CMV-seronegative.

The table lists this clone with a count of one. V usage is TRBV19 and J usage is TRBJ2-7; 7 nucleotides align to TRBD1. V lost 3 bases, J lost 0 bases, and 5 bases stayed unmatched. CDR1 is LNHDA and CDR2 is SQIVND in the germline V gene (reference sequence). This CDR3 has 15 residues. Here the CDR3 DNA reads TGTGCCAGTAGTATCTTCAGGACAGGCTCCTACGAGCAGTACTTC. This encodes CASSIFRTGSYEQYF.

The genes are TRBV7-9 and TRBJ2-3; 9 bases align to TRBD2. This CDR3 comprises 16 residues. Germline loops: CDR1 SEHNR, CDR2 FQNEAQ (reference sequence). With V trimmed by 2 bases and J by 5 bases, 8 bases remained unmatched. DNA of the CDR3: TGTGCCAGCAGCTTAACAGGACTAGCGAACGGAGATACGCAGTATTTT. It specifies CASSLTGLANGDTQYF.

Regarding this clone: A read error may account for a junction end that differs from germline. The chain combines TRBV7-2 with TRBJ2-4; TRBD1 matches 12 bases. Germline V gives CDR1 SGHTA, CDR2 FQGNSA. CDR3 length: 16 residues. This CDR3 reads CASRAPGQGAKNSQYF. CDR3 DNA sequence: TGTGCCAGCAGAGCTCCGGGACAGGGGGCCAAAAACAGTCAGTACTTC.

This clone has only a few counts. The J gene is TRBJ2-5, the V gene TRBV14; TRBD1 is a possible D gene (5 bases). The germline V and J ends were trimmed by 4 bases and 3 bases, with 18 bases remaining between them. CDR3 length: 16 residues. CDR1 and CDR2 (germline): SGHDN, FVKESK. The chain's CDR3 is CASSPLSRTYEETQYF. The CDR3 DNA sequence: TGTGCCAGCAGCCCTCTTAGCAGGACATATGAAGAGACCCAGTACTTC.

The V and J genes are TRBV13 and TRBJ2-1; 11 bases match TRBD2. After removal of 5 bases from V and 9 bases from J, the junction contained 12 bases not matched to a gene. In germline, CDR1 is PRHDT, CDR2 FYEKMQ (reference sequence). The CDR3 consists of 16 residues. Here the CDR3 DNA reads TGTGCCAGCAGCGGCCGGGGGGTAGCGGGAGGGGGTGAGCAGTTCTTC. It translates to CASSGRGVAGGGEQFF.

Only a few counts were recorded for this clone. The chain carries TRBV13 and TRBJ2-1, with TRBD1 identical over 7 bases. V lost 5 bases and J lost 15; bases outside the gene matches: 13. The germline V gene encodes CDR1 PRHDT and CDR2 FYEKMQ (reference sequence). The CDR3 sequence is 13 residues long. The CDR3 nucleotides read TGTGCCAGCAGCCTCGGGACAGACGATCTAGGGTTCTTC. Translated, it gives CASSLGTDDLGFF.

V is TRBV18 and J is TRBJ2-6; TRBD1 matches at 8 bases. Germline V gene data show CDR1 as KGHSH and CDR2 as LQKENI. The V gene end was trimmed by 3 bases and the J gene end by 3 bases; junction bases not matched to a gene: 4. This CDR3 has 16 amino acids. The CDR3 reads CASSPTGGGGANVLTF. The CDR3 DNA reads as TGTGCCAGCTCACCTACAGGGGGAGGTGGGGCCAACGTCCTGACTTTC.

In this sample, this clone turned up a few times. The rearrangement links TRBV6-1 to TRBJ1-3; a weak D match, TRBD1 (5 bases). V was trimmed by 6 bases and J by 3 bases, leaving 15 bases between them. This CDR3 contains 15 residues. The V gene's germline CDR1 is MNHNS and CDR2 SASEGT. DNA of the CDR3: TGTGCCAGCAGGCAATTCCAGGGCAGTGGAAACACCATATATTTT. Its translation is CASRQFQGSGNTIYF.

This clone was counted a single time. This sequence joins TRBV18 and TRBJ1-1, with D possibly matching TRBD1 (5 bases). The V end lost 6 bases, the J end lost 1 base, and 12 bases lay between the germline ends. The CDR3 consists of 14 residues. Germline CDR1 is KGHSH and CDR2 is LQKENI. The CDR3 DNA follows: TGTGCCAGCTCTTCCGCCGGACAGAACACTGAAGCTTTCTTT. Translating gives CASSSAGQNTEAFF.

V is TRBV29-1 and J is TRBJ2-1, with 13 bases identical to TRBD2. V trimming: 5 bases; J trimming: 7 bases; junction bases outside the gene matches: 11. CDR1 is SQVTM and CDR2 is ANQGSEA in the germline V gene. This CDR3 has 16 amino acids. This CDR3 reads CSVWGGETSGRNEQFF. CDR3 DNA: TGCAGCGTTTGGGGAGGGGAGACTAGCGGGAGGAATGAGCAGTTCTTC.

Worth noting for this clone: Other DNA sequences in this sample translate to the same CDR3. J is TRBJ2-5 and V is TRBV28; D might be TRBD2 (6 bases). Germline V CDR1 and CDR2: MDHEN, SYDVKM. This CDR3 contains 12 residues. V lost 8 bases, J lost 3 bases, and 10 bases lay in between. The CDR3 spells CASSAGKETQYF. The CDR3 DNA reads as TGTGCCAGCTCCGCGGGGAAAGAGACCCAGTACTTC.

This chain links TRBV6-5 with TRBJ1-1; 8 positions agree with TRBD1. CDR1 is MNHEY, CDR2 SVGAGI, per germline. The CDR3 totals 15 residues. Unmatched junction bases numbered 14, after V lost 6 bases and J lost 8 bases. The CDR3 spells CASRSRTGRSGEAFF. For the CDR3, the DNA is TGTGCCAGCAGGTCTCGGACAGGGAGAAGCGGGGAAGCTTTCTTT.

The chain uses TRBV5-1 and TRBJ1-4; tentative D call: TRBD1 (6 bases). The germline CDR1 and CDR2 sequences are SGHRS and YFSETQ. V lost 2 bases to trimming and J lost 5 bases, with 10 bases between them. CDR3 size: 14 residues. The CDR3 DNA reads TGCGCCAGCAGCTTCAAGGGGGGGAATGAAAAACTGTTTTTT. Translation: CASSFKGGNEKLFF.

This chain uses TRBV9 with TRBJ1-1, with a possible D match to TRBD1 (6 bases). The CDR3 consists of 14 residues. V was shortened by 4 bases and J by 0 bases, with 10 bases between the two germline ends. CDR1 is SGDLS, CDR2 YYNGEE, per germline. The CDR3 DNA reads TGTGCCAGCAGCCCCTACAGGGTGAACACTGAAGCTTTCTTT. Translation gives CASSPYRVNTEAFF.

The J gene is TRBJ2-6, the V gene TRBV10-3; D is perhaps TRBD1 (5 bases). The CDR3 loop spans 15 amino acids. V dropped 8 bases and J dropped 0 bases, with 11 bases sitting between them. Germline values: CDR1 ENHRY, CDR2 SYGVKD. The CDR3 DNA follows: TGTGCCATCGGGGCGTATATCTCTGGGGCCAACGTCCTGACTTTC. Translating it yields CAIGAYISGANVLTF.

This sequence joins TRBV6-5 and TRBJ1-4; 9 bases map to TRBD1. This CDR3 is built from 14 residues. The V segment lost 7 bases and the J segment 8 bases; nucleotides outside the gene matches: 8. The germline V gene encodes CDR1 MNHEY and CDR2 SVGAGI. The CDR3 coding sequence is TGTGCCAGCATGGTCGACAGGGGGAGGGAAAAACTGTTTTTT. It encodes CASMVDRGREKLFF.

The chain employs TRBV6-5 and TRBJ1-1, with 10 bases aligning to TRBD1. The length of the CDR3 is 14 residues. Germline CDR1 reads MNHEY; CDR2 reads SVGAGI. V lost 5 bases, J lost 7 bases, and 7 bases stayed unmatched. The CDR3 reads CASSPRQGAGEAFF. DNA of the CDR3: TGTGCCAGCAGTCCTCGACAGGGGGCGGGTGAAGCTTTCTTT.

The rearrangement joins TRBV30 to TRBJ1-3, with TRBD1 matching 9 bases. V lost 0 bases to trimming and J lost 4 bases; unmatched junction nucleotides: 10. In germline, CDR1 is GTSNPN, CDR2 SVGIG (reference sequence). The CDR3 runs to 17 residues. The CDR3: CAWSVQVGQGTGNTIYF. CDR3 sequence (DNA): TGTGCCTGGAGTGTACAGGTCGGACAGGGGACCGGAAACACCATATATTTT.

V gene TRBV4-1 combines with J gene TRBJ2-2; D not resolved. V was trimmed by 1 base and J by 4 bases, leaving 10 bases between them. The CDR3 spans 15 residues. The germline gives CDR1 MGHRA, CDR2 YSYEKL. The DNA of the CDR3 is TGCGCCAGCAGCCAAGGAAAGGCGGTCACCGGGGAGCTGTTTTTT. It yields the protein CASSQGKAVTGELFF.

This chain uses TRBV15 with TRBJ1-2; D might be TRBD1 (6 bases). The CDR3 covers 16 residues. Trimming pared 3 bases from V and 8 bases from J, leaving 22 bases between. Germline CDR1 and CDR2: LNHNV and YYDKDF (reference sequence). The CDR3 DNA sequence: TGTGCCACCAGCAGGACCCTACAGGGCAGCCCCTACGGCTACACCTTC. Amino acids: CATSRTLQGSPYGYTF. The full variable domain, its missing parts supplied by reference TRBV15 and TRBJ1-2, is DAMVIQNPRYQVTQFGKPVTLSCSQTLNHNVMYWYQQKSSQAPKLLFHYYDKDFNNEADTPDNFQSRRPNTSFCFLDIRSPGLGDTAMYLCATSRTLQGSPYGYTFGSGTRLTVV.